This TCR beta chain was identified in a study of T-cell reconstitution after alpha-beta-depleted transplantation in children. Notes on the study in general: Once a year had passed after transplant, T-cell counts and diversity came mostly from newly produced T cells. Several hundred graft clones that had expanded were reportedly the source of alpha-beta T cells about two months after transplant. Diversity of TCRbeta at day 60 was high in some patients, arising from surviving recipient T cells and thymic progenitors.

CDR3 length equals 15 residues. V shed 3 bases, J shed 1 base, and the junction held 5 bases outside the gene matches. The V gene's germline CDR1 is SGHAT and CDR2 FQNNGV. This clonotype was found a few times. Its target is not known. Unique molecular identifiers were built into the TCRbeta library. TCRdb independently ran MiXCR on the PCR reads; one entry per CDR3 protein. This sample has hundreds of thousands of distinct CDR3 sequences, with under 20% found just once. The chain employs TRBV11-2 and TRBJ1-1; 7 positions agree with TRBD1. The sequence derives from a boy under three years old who had a stem cell transplant for Wiskott-Aldrich syndrome, so the T cells may come from the graft donor. Sequenced material: PBMCs, mostly from graft donor cells, taken 360 days after TCRalphabeta/CD19-depleted stem cell transplant. This CDR3 reads CASSFDRVGNTEAFF. CDR3 DNA: TGTGCCAGCAGCTTCGACAGGGTTGGGAACACTGAAGCTTTCTTT.